Sequencing of this TCR beta chain was carried out in a study of blood T cell repertoires in COVID-19. Turning to the study itself: The study drew acute and convalescent COVID-19 samples from the United States, Italy and Spain.

Original data processing: How many nucleated cells were present was estimated from reference gene primer amplification. Produced via immunoSEQ multiplex PCR; TCRdb's table is partial and in-frame only. Clone size and the V and J calls come from that table; the DNA yielded D and trimming. The profile shows 70,000 to 95,000 clones, around 92% of them singletons. This CDR3 has 14 residues. V was trimmed by 1 base and J by 5 bases, leaving 8 bases between them. Germline CDR1 MNHNS, CDR2 SASEGT. The sequence was obtained from a woman aged 60-75 years with active COVID-19. The sample taken for sequencing was peripheral blood. V is TRBV6-1 and J is TRBJ1-4; D call uncertain. CDR3 sequence: CASSEGQKNEKLFF. In DNA form, the CDR3 reads TGTGCCAGCAGTGAAGGGCAGAAGAATGAAAAACTGTTTTTT.